What follows are 13 T cell receptor beta chains derived from one specimen sequenced in a study of blood T cell repertoires in COVID-19. Profiled with immunoSEQ multiplex PCR; TCRdb holds only in-frame clones, not every one. The sample has roughly 410,000 clones, approximately 88% seen once. The specimen sequenced was peripheral blood. These receptors were taken from a man aged 35 to 55 with acute or convalescent COVID-19.

CDR3 protein: CASSLSLGTTEAFF. The CDR3 nucleotides read TGTGCCAGCAGTTTATCCTTGGGCACCACTGAAGCTTTCTTT. The J gene is TRBJ1-1, the V gene TRBV28; D unresolved. Germline V gene data show CDR1 as MDHEN and CDR2 as SYDVKM. The V and J ends lost 1 base and 4 bases respectively, with 10 bases between them. The CDR3 loop spans 14 amino acids.

This rearrangement joins TRBV5-6 to TRBJ1-1; 8 nucleotides match TRBD1. Looked up from germline, CDR1 is SGHDT and CDR2 is YYEEEE. The V gene end was trimmed by 4 bases and the J gene end by 0 bases; junction bases not matched to a gene: 11. This CDR3 is 17 amino acids long. CDR3 nucleotides: TGTGCCAGCAGCAGAAGGACAGGGACTACAGTGAACACTGAAGCTTTCTTT. Amino acid sequence: CASSRRTGTTVNTEAFF.

This rearrangement joins TRBV18 to TRBJ1-1; unclear D gene. The CDR3 runs to 15 residues. V was cut by 4 bases and J by 1 base, with 13 bases left in between. Germline loops: CDR1 KGHSH, CDR2 LQKENI. CDR3 sequence reads: CASSQHSGKNTEAFF. The CDR3 nucleotides are TGTGCCAGCTCACAACACTCCGGGAAGAACACTGAAGCTTTCTTT.

J is TRBJ1-4 and V is TRBV12-3 or TRBV12-4; TRBD1 might be the D (6 bases). This CDR3 comprises 13 residues. Deletions cut 3 bases from V and 6 bases from J, with 8 bases between. CDR3 DNA sequence: TGTGCCAGCAGTTTGGGGGCTTATGAAAAACTGTTTTTT. Its protein product is CASSLGAYEKLFF.

The J gene is TRBJ2-2, the V gene TRBV6-5; 7 bases agree with TRBD1. The germline V gene has CDR1 MNHEY and CDR2 SVGAGI. V shed 4 bases and J 4 bases; nucleotides not matched to a gene: 9. This CDR3 is 16 amino acids long. Written as DNA, the CDR3 is TGTGCCAGCAGTTCATACGGGAAGGGGGCCACCGGGGAGCTGTTTTTT. Protein: CASSSYGKGATGELFF.

This clone has only one observation. The rearrangement links TRBV7-2 to TRBJ1-4; D possibly corresponds to TRBD1 (5 bases). The V gene lost 4 bases and the J gene lost 4 bases, with 13 bases spanning the gap. The CDR3 length is 15 residues. Germline lookup yields CDR1 SGHTA and CDR2 FQGNSA. CDR3 loop: CASSSPTALNEKLFF. CDR3 DNA sequence: TGTGCCAGCAGCTCCCCGACAGCCCTTAATGAAAAACTGTTTTTT.

The V gene is TRBV12-3 or TRBV12-4, the J gene TRBJ1-2, with D possibly matching TRBD1 (6 bases). The V and J ends lost 5 bases and 5 bases respectively, with 12 bases between them. CDR3 length equals 13 residues. The CDR3, as DNA: TGTGCCAGCAGTCCGGACAGACAATATGGCTACACCTTC. Its protein product is CASSPDRQYGYTF.

The chain recombines TRBV5-4 with TRBJ2-3; D unresolved. The CDR3 is 16 residues long. Trimming cost V 3 bases and J 8 bases, with 22 bases left between them. CDR1 and CDR2 (germline): SGHNT, YYREEE (reference sequence). CDR3 sequence: CASSSPGAGSVGTQYF. The CDR3 coding sequence is TGTGCCAGCAGCTCCCCAGGTGCCGGTTCAGTCGGTACGCAGTATTTT.

The chain employs TRBV27 and TRBJ2-2; maybe TRBD2 (6 bases). This CDR3 is 15 amino acids long. V lost 3 bases to trimming and J lost 4 bases, with 12 bases between them. Germline V gene lookup returns CDR1 MNHEY and CDR2 SMNVEV (reference sequence). The CDR3 DNA reads TGTGCCAGCAGTTTTGTGGGGGACTTCACCGGGGAGCTGTTTTTT. Its translation: CASSFVGDFTGELFF.

The gene calls are TRBV11-2 and TRBJ1-6; perhaps TRBD1 as D (5 bases). The CDR3 runs to 15 residues. The germline V gene encodes CDR1 SGHAT and CDR2 FQNNGV. The V end lost 7 bases, the J end lost 8 bases, and 18 bases lay between the germline ends. For the CDR3, the DNA is TGTGCCAGCACCCGACTCCAGGGTGGGGATTCACCCCTCCACTTT. This sequence encodes CASTRLQGGDSPLHF.

This chain joins TRBV4-3 and TRBJ1-1; perhaps TRBD1 as D (5 bases). The CDR3 contains 15 residues. V was pared by 4 bases and J by 4 bases, with 16 bases between. CDR1 and CDR2 from the germline V gene are LGHNA and YSLEER. The CDR3 DNA is TGCGCCAGCAGCCGAACCTCGGGGGTAGGCACTGAAGCTTTCTTT. Translated: CASSRTSGVGTEAFF.

J is TRBJ2-5 and V is TRBV6-2 or TRBV6-3; 7 bases are a match to TRBD1. V gave up 2 bases and J gave up 5 bases; unmatched junction bases: 11. The germline gives CDR1 MNHEY, CDR2 SVGEGT. CDR3 size: 16 residues. The CDR3 DNA follows: TGTGCCAGCAGTTACGGTGGGACAGCCCTTCGTGAGACCCAGTACTTC. Translation gives CASSYGGTALRETQYF.

The count of this clone is one. CDR3 nucleotides: TGTGCCAGCAGTTCAGGGGCAGCCGTGATAGGCTACACCTTC. This encodes CASSSGAAVIGYTF. The genes are TRBV27 and TRBJ1-2; maybe TRBD1 (6 bases). This CDR3 spans 14 amino acids. CDR1 and CDR2 (germline): MNHEY, SMNVEV (reference sequence). Trimming removed 4 bases at V and 8 bases at J, with 17 bases between.